This T cell receptor beta chain stems from a study of blood T cell repertoires in COVID-19. Study information: Acute-phase and convalescent COVID-19 samples originated in the United States, Italy and Spain. Sources were T cells, B-cell-depleted T cells, or PBMCs; the material itself was cDNA or gDNA.

From germline, CDR1 is LNHDA and CDR2 SQIVND (reference sequence). The V end lost 5 bases, the J end lost 0 bases, and 13 bases lay between the germline ends. This CDR3 spans 15 amino acids. Per the original data handling: Estimated nucleated cell counts came from reference gene primer amplification. Assay: immunoSEQ multiplex PCR; the TCRdb copy retains only in-frame clones and omits some. The V and J calls and clone size come from that table; D and trimming were worked out from the DNA. The sample carries approximately 200,000 clones, about nine tenths recorded once. This sequence originates from a woman aged 45-65 years with acute or convalescent COVID-19. Sequencing input: peripheral blood. The V and J genes are TRBV19 and TRBJ1-1; D perhaps matches TRBD1 (6 bases). The CDR3 DNA reads as TGTGCCAGTAGTTTCCTAGGACAGATGAACACTGAAGCTTTCTTT. This translates into CASSFLGQMNTEAFF. Full variable domain (outside the CDR3, taken from reference TRBV19 and TRBJ1-1): DGGITQSPKYLFRKEGQNVTLSCEQNLNHDAMYWYRQDPGQGLRLIYYSQIVNDFQKGDIAEGYSVSREKKESFPLTVTSAQKNPTAFYLCASSFLGQMNTEAFFGQGTRLTVV.